This T cell receptor (beta chain) was retrieved from a study of blood T cell repertoires in COVID-19. The repertoire was sequenced with immunoSEQ multiplex PCR; TCRdb's copy has only in-frame clones and lacks some. This sample carries a few hundred thousand clones, about nine tenths of them seen once, and the ten largest clones take approximately 9.4%. Germline CDR1 reads SGHAT; CDR2 reads FQNNGV. CDR3 length: 16 amino acids. The J segment lost 8 bases and the V segment lost 6 bases, leaving 8 bases of the junction unmatched. This sequence originates from a woman in her 40s who had recovered from COVID-19. The specimen was PBMCs or T cells enriched from blood (not recorded which). The chain carries TRBV11-2 and TRBJ2-2, with 14 nucleotides matching TRBD2. CDR3: CASSYGLAGGSGELFF. The CDR3 DNA is TGTGCCAGCAGTTATGGACTAGCGGGGGGTTCGGGGGAGCTGTTTTTT.